The sequence of this T cell receptor beta chain was determined in a study of naive and memory T cell subsets. Study results and limitations: Potentially, T cell activation and differentiation skew this RNA-based measurement.

This clonotype was found many times. Its antigen is unknown. The library had UMIs added by 3' ligation of an oligonucleotide to TCR cDNA. Adult healthy volunteers gave 2.5 ml peripheral blood for whole-blood RNA. Germline CDR1 is SGHTA and CDR2 is FQGNSA. This CDR3 contains 17 residues. Trimming stripped 7 bases from V and 0 bases from J, with 22 bases between. Amplification of ligated cDNA took four PCR rounds with SP2 and nested alpha and beta constant primers. TCRdb redid the calling of the UMI-ligation and nested PCR reads with MiXCR, one entry per CDR3 protein. This table holds about 25,000 distinct CDR3 sequences, roughly 5.2% found once.

Input material: blood. The chain links TRBV7-2 to TRBJ2-7; possibly TRBD2 for D (6 bases). The sequence came from an adult in good health. The CDR3 nucleotides are TGTGCCAGCACCCACTCGTCGGCGGGGAGCTTCTCCTACGAGCAGTACTTC. The encoded protein is CASTHSSAGSFSYEQYF.